This T cell receptor (beta chain) was observed in a study of early stage breast cancer tumors. Clones were sequenced by immunoSEQ multiplex PCR, and TCRdb holds only the in-frame ones, with some missing. Of about 63,000 clones listed, about 80% were seen once; the top ten hold roughly 3.4%. In regard to this clone: Its antigen is as yet unknown.

This CDR3 region has 17 residues. Trimming took off 7 bases at V and 1 base at J, with 22 bases between the two ends. Germline CDR1 is SGHVS and CDR2 is FQNEAQ. Overall study findings and caveats: Chain pairing and CD4, CD8 or FOXP3 expression were not captured.

Sequencing was carried out using blood. The receptor was isolated from a person under 45 with breast cancer. J is TRBJ1-1 and V is TRBV7-8; D remains ambiguous. DNA of the CDR3: TGTGCCAGCACCTCGTATCGATCAGGACCGAGGAACACTGAAGCTTTCTTT. Protein product: CASTSYRSGPRNTEAFF.